This T cell receptor beta chain appears in the sequencing data of a study of beta chain features in type 1 diabetes. This CDR3 has 11 residues. Germline loops: CDR1 SQVTM, CDR2 ANQGSEA. This clone showed up just a few times. Its antigen is unidentified. General observations from the study: PCR might favor shorter templates, equally in patients and controls. Naive, central memory and Treg TCRB repertoires appeared more alike in patients than in healthy donors.

Reverse transcribing all isolated RNA meant expressed TCRB transcripts were sequenced. Profiling relied on immunoSEQ multiplex PCR, and the TCRdb table lists in-frame clones only, not all of them. The sample contains roughly 330,000 clones, 9.5% to 11% of which appear only once. This sequence joins TRBV29-1 and TRBJ2-7; weak D call: TRBD2 (6 bases). The sequencing input was naive CD4+ T cells from blood. The clonotype originates from a woman in her twenties or thirties in good health. The CDR3 reads CSGGPAYEQYF. The CDR3 coding sequence is TGCAGTGGAGGGCCGGCATACGAGCAGTACTTC.